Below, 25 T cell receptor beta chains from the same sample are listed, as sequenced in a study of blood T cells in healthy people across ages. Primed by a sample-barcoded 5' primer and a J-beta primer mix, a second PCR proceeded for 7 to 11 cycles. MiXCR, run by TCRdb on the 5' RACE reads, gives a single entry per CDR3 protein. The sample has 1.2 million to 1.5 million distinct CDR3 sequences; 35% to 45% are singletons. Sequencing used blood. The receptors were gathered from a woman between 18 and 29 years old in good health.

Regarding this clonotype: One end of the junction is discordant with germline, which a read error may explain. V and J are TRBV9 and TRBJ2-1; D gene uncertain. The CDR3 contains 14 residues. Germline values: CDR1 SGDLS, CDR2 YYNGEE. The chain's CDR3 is CASSVVGSFNEQFF. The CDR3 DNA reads TGTGCCAGCAGCGTAGTAGGGTCCTTCAATGAGCAGTTCTTC.

The CDR3 nucleotides are TGTGCCTGGAGTGTTATGGGCTACGAGCAGTACTTC. Amino acid sequence: CAWSVMGYEQYF. The chain carries TRBV30 and TRBJ2-5; no definite D call. The J call is doubtful: the DNA matches TRBJ2-7 better. The CDR3 is 12 residues long. Germline CDR1 GTSNPN, CDR2 SVGIG (reference sequence).

The CDR3 DNA follows: TGTGCCAGCAGGAACGACGGACTAGCCTCCTACGAGCAGTACTTC. Residues: CASRNDGLASYEQYF. V and J are TRBV6-5 and TRBJ2-7, with 8 nucleotides matching TRBD2. The CDR3 is 15 amino acids. Germline CDR1 MNHEY, CDR2 SVGAGI. J was trimmed by 0 bases and V by 6 bases; bases with no gene match: 7.

The CDR3 sequence is CSVGLGGYGYTF. CDR3 DNA: TGCAGCGTTGGGCTAGGGGGTTATGGCTACACCTTC. This chain uses TRBV29-1 with TRBJ1-2; possibly TRBD1 for D (6 bases). Germline values: CDR1 SQVTM, CDR2 ANQGSEA. The ends were cut back, 4 bases at V and 5 bases at J, with 11 bases in the middle. The CDR3 is made up of 12 amino acids.

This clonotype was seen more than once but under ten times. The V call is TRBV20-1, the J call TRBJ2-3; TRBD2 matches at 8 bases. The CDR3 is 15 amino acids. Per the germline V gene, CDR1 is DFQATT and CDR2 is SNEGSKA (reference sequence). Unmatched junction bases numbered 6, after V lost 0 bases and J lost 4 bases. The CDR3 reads CSARDRAGAADTQYF. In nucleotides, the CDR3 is TGCAGTGCTAGAGACCGAGCGGGAGCGGCAGATACGCAGTATTTT.

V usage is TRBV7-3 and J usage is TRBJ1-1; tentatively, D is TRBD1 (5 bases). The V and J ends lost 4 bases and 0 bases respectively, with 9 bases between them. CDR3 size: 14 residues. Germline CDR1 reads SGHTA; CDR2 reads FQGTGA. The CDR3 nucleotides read TGTGCCAGCAGCTCGGGACCGTTGAACACTGAAGCTTTCTTT. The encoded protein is CASSSGPLNTEAFF.

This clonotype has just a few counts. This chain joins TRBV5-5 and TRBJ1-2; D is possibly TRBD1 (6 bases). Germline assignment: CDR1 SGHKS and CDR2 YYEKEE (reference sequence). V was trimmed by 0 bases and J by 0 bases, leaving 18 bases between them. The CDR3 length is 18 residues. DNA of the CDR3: TGTGCCAGCAGCTTGGAACCCCGGACAGTGACCTCTAACTATGGCTACACCTTC. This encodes CASSLEPRTVTSNYGYTF.

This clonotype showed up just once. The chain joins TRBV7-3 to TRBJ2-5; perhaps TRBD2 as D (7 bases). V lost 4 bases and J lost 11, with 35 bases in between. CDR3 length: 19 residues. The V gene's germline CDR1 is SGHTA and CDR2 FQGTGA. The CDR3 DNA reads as TGTGCCAGCAGCTACACGCCAATAAGGGGGGGCGACTCCTACAATGAGCAGTACTTC. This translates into CASSYTPIRGGDSYNEQYF.

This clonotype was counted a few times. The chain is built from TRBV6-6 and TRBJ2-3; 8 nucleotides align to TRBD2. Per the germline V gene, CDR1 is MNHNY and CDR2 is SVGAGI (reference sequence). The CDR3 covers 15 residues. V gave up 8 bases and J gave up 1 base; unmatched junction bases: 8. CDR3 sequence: CASPAGSGGTDTQYF. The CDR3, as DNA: TGTGCCAGCCCCGCGGGTAGCGGGGGCACAGATACGCAGTATTTT.

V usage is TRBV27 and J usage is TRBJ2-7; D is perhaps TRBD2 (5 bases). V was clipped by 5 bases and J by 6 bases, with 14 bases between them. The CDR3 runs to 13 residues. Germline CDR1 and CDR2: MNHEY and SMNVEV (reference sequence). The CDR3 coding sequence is TGTGCCAGCAGTAGCCGGACTTATTGCGAGCAGTACTTC. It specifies CASSSRTYCEQYF.

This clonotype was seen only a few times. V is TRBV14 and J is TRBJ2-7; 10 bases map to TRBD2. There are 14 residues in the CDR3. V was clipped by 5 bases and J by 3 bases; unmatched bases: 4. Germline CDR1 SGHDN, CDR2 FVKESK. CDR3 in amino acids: CASSSSGRRYEQYF. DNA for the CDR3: TGTGCCAGCAGCTCTAGCGGGAGACGCTACGAGCAGTACTTC.

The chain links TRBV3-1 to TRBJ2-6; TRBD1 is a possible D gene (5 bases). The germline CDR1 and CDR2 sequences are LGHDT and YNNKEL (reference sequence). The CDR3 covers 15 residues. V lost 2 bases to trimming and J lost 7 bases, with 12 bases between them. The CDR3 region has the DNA TGTGCCAGCAGCCAATTCGGGCAGGGAGCCAACGTCCTGACTTTC. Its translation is CASSQFGQGANVLTF.

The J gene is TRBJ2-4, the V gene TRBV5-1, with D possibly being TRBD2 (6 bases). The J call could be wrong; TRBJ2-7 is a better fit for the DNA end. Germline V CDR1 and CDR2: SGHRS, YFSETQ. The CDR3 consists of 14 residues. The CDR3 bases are TGCGCCAGCAGCCCCGGAGGGAATCGGTACGAGCAGTACTTC. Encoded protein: CASSPGGNRYEQYF.

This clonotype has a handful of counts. CDR3 sequence: CASSRIGGIETQYF. In nucleotides, the CDR3 is TGCGCCAGCAGCCGGATTGGGGGGATTGAGACCCAGTACTTC. The gene calls are TRBV4-1 and TRBJ2-5; TRBD2 might be the D (6 bases). The CDR3 has 14 amino acids. CDR1 and CDR2 from the germline V gene are MGHRA and YSYEKL. Trimming left V 4 bases short and J 5 bases short, with 14 bases between.

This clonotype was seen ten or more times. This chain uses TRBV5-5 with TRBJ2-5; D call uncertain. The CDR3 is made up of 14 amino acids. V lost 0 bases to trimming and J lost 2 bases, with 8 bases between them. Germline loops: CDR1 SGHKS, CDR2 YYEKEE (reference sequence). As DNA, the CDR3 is TGTGCCAGCAGCTTGGCGGCAGGTCAAGAGACCCAGTACTTC. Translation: CASSLAAGQETQYF.

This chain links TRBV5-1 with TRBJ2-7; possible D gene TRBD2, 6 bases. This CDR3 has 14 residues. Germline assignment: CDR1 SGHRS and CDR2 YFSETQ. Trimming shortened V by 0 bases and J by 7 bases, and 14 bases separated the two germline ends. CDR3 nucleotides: TGCGCCAGCAGCTTGGCGGGGGTTCACGGGGAGCAGTACTTC. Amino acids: CASSLAGVHGEQYF.

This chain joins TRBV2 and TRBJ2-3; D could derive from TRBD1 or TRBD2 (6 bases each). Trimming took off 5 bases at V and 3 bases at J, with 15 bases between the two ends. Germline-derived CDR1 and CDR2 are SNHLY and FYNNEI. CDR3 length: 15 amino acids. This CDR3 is CASSTPPGATDTQYF. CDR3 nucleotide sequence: TGTGCCAGCAGTACACCCCCGGGGGCAACAGATACGCAGTATTTT.

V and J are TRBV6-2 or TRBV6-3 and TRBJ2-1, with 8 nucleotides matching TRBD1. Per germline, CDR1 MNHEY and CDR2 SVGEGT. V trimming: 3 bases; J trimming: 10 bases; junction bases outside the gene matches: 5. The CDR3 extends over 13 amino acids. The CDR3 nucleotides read TGTGCCAGCAGTTATGGACAGGGTGTGGAGCAGTTCTTC. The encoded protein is CASSYGQGVEQFF.

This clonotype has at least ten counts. The CDR3 protein is CASTRERVPYGYTF. In DNA form, the CDR3 reads TGTGCCAGCACTAGGGAGCGTGTACCCTATGGCTACACCTTC. The chain is built from TRBV2 and TRBJ1-2; D not resolved. Trimming stripped 7 bases from V and 4 bases from J, with 16 bases between. From germline, CDR1 is SNHLY and CDR2 FYNNEI. This CDR3 is 14 amino acids long. The whole variable domain, filled in from reference TRBV2 and TRBJ1-2, reads EPEVTQTPSHQVTQMGQEVILRCVPISNHLYFYWYRQILGQKVEFLVSFYNNEISEKSEIFDDQFSVERPDGSNFTLKIRSTKLEDSAMYFCASTRERVPYGYTFGSGTRLTVV.

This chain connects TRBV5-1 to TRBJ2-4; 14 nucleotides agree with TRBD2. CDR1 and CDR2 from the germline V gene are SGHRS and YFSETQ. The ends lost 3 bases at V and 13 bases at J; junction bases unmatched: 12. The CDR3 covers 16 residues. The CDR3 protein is CASSSRPGLAGAQQYF. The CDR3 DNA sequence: TGCGCCAGCAGCTCCCGCCCGGGACTAGCGGGAGCGCAGCAGTACTTC. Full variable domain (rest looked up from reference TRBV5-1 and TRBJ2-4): KAGVTQTPRYLIKTRGQQVTLSCSPISGHRSVSWYQQTPGQGLQFLFEYFSETQRNKGNFPGRFSGRQFSNSRSEMNVSTLELGDSALYLCASSSRPGLAGAQQYFGAGTRLSVL.

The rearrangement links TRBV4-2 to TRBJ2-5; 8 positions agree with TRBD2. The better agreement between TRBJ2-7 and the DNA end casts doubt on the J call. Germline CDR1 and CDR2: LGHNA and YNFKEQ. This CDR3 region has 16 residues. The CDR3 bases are TGTGCCAGCAGCCAAGATTGGAGCGGGGGAATCTACGAGCAGTACTTC. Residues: CASSQDWSGGIYEQYF.

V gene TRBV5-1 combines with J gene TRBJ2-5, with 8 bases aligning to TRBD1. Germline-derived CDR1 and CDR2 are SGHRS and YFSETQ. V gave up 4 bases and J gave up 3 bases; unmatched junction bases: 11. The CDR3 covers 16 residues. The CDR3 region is CASSPGGQGGKETQYF. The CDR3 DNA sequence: TGCGCCAGCAGCCCTGGAGGACAGGGTGGTAAAGAGACCCAGTACTTC.

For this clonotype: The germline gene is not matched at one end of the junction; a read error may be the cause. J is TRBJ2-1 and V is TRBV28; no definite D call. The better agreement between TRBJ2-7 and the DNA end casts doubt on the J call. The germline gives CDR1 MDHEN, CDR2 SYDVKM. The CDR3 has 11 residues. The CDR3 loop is CYTTSYNEQYF. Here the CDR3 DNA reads TGCTACACGACCTCCTACAATGAGCAGTACTTC.

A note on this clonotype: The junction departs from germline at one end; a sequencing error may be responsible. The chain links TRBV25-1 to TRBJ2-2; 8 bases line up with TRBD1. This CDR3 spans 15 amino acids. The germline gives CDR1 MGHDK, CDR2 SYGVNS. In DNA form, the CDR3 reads TGTGCCAGCAGTGATTTTCCAGGGGGCACCAGGGAGCTGTTTTTT. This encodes CASSDFPGGTRELFF.

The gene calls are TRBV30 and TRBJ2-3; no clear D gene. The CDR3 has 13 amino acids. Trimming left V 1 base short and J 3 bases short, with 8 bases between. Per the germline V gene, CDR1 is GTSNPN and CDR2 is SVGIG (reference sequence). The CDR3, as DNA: TGTGCCTGGAGTGGGGATTTGACAGATACGCAGTATTTT. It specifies CAWSGDLTDTQYF.